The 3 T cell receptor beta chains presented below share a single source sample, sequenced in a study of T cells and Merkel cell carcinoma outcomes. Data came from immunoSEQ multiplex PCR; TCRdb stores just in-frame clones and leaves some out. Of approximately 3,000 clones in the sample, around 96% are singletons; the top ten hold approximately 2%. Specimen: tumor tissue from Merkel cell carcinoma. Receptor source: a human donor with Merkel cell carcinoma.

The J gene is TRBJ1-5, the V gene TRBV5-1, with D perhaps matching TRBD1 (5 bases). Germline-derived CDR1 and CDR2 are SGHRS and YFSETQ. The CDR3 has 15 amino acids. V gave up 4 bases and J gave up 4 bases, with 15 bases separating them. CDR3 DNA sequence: TGCGCCAGCAGCCTTGGAGTCGACAGAAATCAGCCCCAGCATTTT. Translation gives CASSLGVDRNQPQHF. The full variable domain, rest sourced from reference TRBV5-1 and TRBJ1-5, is KAGVTQTPRYLIKTRGQQVTLSCSPISGHRSVSWYQQTPGQGLQFLFEYFSETQRNKGNFPGRFSGRQFSNSRSEMNVSTLELGDSALYLCASSLGVDRNQPQHFGDGTRLSIL.

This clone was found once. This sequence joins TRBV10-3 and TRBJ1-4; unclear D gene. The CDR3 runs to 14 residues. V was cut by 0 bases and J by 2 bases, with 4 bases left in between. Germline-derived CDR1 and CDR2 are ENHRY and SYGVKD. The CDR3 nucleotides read TGTGCCATCAGTGAGTCTCAGACTAATGAAAAACTGTTTTTT. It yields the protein CAISESQTNEKLFF.

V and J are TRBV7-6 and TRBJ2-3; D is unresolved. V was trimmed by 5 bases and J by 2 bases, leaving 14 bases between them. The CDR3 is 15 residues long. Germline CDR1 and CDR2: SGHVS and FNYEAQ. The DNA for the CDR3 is TGTGCCAGCAGCCCAAGTGGAGTCCTCACAGATACGCAGTATTTT. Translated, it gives CASSPSGVLTDTQYF.